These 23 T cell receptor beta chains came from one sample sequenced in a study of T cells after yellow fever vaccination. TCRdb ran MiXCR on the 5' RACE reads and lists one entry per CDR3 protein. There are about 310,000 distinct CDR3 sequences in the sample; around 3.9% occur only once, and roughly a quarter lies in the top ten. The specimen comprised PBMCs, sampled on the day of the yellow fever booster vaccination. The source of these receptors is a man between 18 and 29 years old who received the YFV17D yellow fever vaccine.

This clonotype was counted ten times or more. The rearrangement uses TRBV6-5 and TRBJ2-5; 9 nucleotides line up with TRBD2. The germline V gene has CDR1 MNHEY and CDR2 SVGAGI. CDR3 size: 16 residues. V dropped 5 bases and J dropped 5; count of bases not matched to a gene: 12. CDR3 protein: CASSPLGRGGMETQYF. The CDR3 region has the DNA TGTGCCAGCAGTCCCCTCGGGCGGGGGGGTATGGAGACCCAGTACTTC.

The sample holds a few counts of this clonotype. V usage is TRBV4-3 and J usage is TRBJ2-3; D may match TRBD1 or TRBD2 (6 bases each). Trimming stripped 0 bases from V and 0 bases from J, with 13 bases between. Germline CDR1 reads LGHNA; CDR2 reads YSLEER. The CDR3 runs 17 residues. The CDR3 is CASSQDSLGGSTDTQYF. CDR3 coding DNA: TGCGCCAGCAGCCAAGATTCGTTAGGGGGGAGCACAGATACGCAGTATTTT.

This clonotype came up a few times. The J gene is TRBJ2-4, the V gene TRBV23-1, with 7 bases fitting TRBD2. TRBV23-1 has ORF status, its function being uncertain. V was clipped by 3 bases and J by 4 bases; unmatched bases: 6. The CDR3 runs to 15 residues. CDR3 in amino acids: CASSHSLRGKNIQYF. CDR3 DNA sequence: TGCGCCAGCAGTCACTCCTTGCGGGGGAAAAACATTCAGTACTTC.

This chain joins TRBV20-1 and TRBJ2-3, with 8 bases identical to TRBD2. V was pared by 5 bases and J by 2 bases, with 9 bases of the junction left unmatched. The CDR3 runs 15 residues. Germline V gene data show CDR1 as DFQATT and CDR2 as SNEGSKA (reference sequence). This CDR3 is CSAANSGGATDTQYF. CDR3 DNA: TGCAGTGCTGCGAACTCGGGGGGGGCCACAGATACGCAGTATTTT.

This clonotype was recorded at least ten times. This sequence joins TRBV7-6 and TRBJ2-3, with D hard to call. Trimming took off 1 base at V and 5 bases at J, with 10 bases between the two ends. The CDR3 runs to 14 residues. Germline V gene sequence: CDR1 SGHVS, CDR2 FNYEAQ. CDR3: CASSLGASQDTQYF. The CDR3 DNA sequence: TGTGCCAGCAGCTTAGGGGCTAGTCAAGATACGCAGTATTTT.

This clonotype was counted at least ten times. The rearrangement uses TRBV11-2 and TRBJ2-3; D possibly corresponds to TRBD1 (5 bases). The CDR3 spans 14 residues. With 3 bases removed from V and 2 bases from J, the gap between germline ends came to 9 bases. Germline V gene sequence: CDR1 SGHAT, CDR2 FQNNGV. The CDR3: CASSFPGITDTQYF. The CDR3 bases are TGTGCCAGCAGCTTCCCAGGGATCACAGATACGCAGTATTTT. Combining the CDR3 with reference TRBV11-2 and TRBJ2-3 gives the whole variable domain EAGVAQSPRYKIIEKRQSVAFWCNPISGHATLYWYQQILGQGPKLLIQFQNNGVVDDSQLPKDRFSAERLKGVDSTLKIQPAKLEDSAVYLCASSFPGITDTQYFGPGTRLTVL.

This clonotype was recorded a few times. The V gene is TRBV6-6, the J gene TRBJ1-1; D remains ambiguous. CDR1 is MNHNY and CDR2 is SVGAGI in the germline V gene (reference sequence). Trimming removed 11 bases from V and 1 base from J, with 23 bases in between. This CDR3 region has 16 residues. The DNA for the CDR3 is TGTGCCTGGGAAACACTTCAGTGGCTTGGGAACACTGAAGCTTTCTTT. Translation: CAWETLQWLGNTEAFF.

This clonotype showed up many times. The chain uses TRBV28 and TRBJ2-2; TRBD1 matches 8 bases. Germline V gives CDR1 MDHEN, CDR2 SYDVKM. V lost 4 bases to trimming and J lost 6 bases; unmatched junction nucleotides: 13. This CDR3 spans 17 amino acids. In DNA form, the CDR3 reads TGTGCCAGCAGTTCCGCGACCGCCAGGGGGCGCGCCGGGGAGCTGTTTTTT. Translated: CASSSATARGRAGELFF.

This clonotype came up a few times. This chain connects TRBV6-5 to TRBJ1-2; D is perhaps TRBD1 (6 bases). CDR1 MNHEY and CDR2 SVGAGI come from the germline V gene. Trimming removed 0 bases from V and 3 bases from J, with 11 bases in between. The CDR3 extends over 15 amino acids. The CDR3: CASSYSSAGDYGYTF. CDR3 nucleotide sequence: TGTGCCAGCAGTTACTCGAGCGCAGGGGACTATGGCTACACCTTC.

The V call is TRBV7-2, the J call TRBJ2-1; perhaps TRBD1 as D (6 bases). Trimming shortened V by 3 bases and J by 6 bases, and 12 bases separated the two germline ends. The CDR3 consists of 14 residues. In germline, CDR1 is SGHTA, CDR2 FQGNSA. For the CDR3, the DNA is TGTGCCAGCAGCTTCCCAGGGGCTCGCAATGAGCAGTTCTTC. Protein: CASSFPGARNEQFF.

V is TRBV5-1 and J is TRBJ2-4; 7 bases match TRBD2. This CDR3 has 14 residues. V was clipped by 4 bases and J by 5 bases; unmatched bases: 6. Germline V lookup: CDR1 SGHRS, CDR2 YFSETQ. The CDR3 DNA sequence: TGCGCCAGCAGCCCCCGGGGGGTCCAAAACATTCAGTACTTC. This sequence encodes CASSPRGVQNIQYF.

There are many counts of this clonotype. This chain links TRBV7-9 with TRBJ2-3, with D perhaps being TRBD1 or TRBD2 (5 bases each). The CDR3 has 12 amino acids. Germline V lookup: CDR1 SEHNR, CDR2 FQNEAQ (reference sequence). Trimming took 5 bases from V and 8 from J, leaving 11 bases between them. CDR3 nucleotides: TGTGCCAGCAGCCGTGGGGGTGGTACGCAGTATTTT. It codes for CASSRGGGTQYF.

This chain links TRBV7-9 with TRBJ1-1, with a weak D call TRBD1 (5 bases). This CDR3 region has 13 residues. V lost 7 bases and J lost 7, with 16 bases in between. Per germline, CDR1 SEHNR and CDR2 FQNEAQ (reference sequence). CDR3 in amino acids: CASTQGGIYEAFF. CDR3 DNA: TGTGCCAGCACTCAGGGAGGGATTTATGAAGCTTTCTTT.

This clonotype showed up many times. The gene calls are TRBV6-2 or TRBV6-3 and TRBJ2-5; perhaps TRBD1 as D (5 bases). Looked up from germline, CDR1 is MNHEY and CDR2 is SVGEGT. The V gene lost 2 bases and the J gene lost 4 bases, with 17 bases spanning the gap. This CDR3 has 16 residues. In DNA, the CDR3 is TGTGCCAGCAGTTACGGGTTAGGGGTTAGGGGAGAGACCCAGTACTTC. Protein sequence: CASSYGLGVRGETQYF.

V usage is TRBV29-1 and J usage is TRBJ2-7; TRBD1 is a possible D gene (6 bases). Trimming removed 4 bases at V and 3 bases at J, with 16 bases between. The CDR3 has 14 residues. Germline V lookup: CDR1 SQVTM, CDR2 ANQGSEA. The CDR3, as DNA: TGCAGCGTTGCATTTGGGACAATAATCTACGAGCAGTACTTC. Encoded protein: CSVAFGTIIYEQYF.

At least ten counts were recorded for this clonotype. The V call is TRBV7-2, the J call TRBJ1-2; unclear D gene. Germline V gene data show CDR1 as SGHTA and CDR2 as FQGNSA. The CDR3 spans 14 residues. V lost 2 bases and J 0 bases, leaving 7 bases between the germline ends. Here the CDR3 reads CASSLYGANYGYTF. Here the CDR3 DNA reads TGTGCCAGCAGCTTATACGGGGCTAACTATGGCTACACCTTC.

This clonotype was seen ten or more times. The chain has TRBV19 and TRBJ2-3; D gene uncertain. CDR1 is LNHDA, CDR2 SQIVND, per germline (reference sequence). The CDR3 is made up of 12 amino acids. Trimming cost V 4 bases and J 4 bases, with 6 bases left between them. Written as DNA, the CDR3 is TGTGCCAGTAGTACAGGTTCAGATACGCAGTATTTT. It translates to CASSTGSDTQYF.

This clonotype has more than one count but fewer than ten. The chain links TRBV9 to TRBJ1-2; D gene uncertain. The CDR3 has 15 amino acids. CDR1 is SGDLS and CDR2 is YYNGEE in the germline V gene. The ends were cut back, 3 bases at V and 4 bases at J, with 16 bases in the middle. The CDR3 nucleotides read TGTGCCAGCAGCGAAACCCCGGACCCTTCCTATGGCTACACCTTC. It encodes CASSETPDPSYGYTF.

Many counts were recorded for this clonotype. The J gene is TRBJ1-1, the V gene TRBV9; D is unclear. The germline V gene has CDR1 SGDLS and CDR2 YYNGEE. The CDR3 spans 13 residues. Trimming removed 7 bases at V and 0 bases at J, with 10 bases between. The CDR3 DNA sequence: TGTGCCAGCGCCGAGAACATGAACACTGAAGCTTTCTTT. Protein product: CASAENMNTEAFF. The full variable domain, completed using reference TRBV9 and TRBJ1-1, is DSGVTQTPKHLITATGQRVTLRCSPRSGDLSVYWYQQSLDQGLQFLIQYYNGEERAKGNILERFSAQQFPDLHSELNLSSLELGDSALYFCASAENMNTEAFFGQGTRLTVV.

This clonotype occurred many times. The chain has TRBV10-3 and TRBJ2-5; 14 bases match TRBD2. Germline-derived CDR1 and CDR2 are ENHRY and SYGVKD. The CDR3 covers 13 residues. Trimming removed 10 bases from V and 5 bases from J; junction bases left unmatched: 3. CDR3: CATRLAGGETQYF. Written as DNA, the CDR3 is TGTGCCACCCGACTAGCGGGGGGGGAGACCCAGTACTTC.

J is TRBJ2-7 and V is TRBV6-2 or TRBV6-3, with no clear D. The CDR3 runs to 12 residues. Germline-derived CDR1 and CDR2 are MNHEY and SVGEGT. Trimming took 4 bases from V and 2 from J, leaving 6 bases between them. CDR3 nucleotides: TGTGCCAGCAGTTTGGACGCCTACGAGCAGTACGTC. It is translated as CASSLDAYEQYV.

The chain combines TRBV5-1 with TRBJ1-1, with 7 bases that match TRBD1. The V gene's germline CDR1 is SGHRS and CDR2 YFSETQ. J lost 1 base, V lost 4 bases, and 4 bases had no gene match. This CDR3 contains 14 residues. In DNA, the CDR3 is TGCGCCAGCAGCATTACAGGGGAGAACACTGAAGCTTTCTTT. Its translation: CASSITGENTEAFF.

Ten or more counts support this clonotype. The CDR3 bases are TGTGCCAGCAGCTTTGGGACAGGGGCTTTCAGGGAGCTGTTTTTT. Protein sequence: CASSFGTGAFRELFF. V and J are TRBV7-6 and TRBJ2-2; 10 nucleotides agree with TRBD1. The CDR3 is made up of 15 amino acids. Germline lookup yields CDR1 SGHVS and CDR2 FNYEAQ. The V segment lost 3 bases and the J segment 9 bases; nucleotides outside the gene matches: 7.